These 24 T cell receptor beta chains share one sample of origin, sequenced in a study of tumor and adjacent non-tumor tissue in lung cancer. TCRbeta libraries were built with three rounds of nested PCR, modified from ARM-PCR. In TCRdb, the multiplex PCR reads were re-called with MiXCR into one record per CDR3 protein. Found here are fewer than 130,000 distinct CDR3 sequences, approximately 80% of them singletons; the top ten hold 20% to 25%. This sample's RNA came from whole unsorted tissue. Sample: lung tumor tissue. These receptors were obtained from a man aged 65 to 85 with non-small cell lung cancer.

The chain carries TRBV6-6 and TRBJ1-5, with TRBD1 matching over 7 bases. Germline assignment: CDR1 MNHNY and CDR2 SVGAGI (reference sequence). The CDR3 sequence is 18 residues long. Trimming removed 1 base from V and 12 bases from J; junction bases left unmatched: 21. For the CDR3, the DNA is TGTGCCAGCAGTTACTTAGGGTGGGGACAGAATAGCAATCAACTCCAGCATTTT. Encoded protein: CASSYLGWGQNSNQLQHF.

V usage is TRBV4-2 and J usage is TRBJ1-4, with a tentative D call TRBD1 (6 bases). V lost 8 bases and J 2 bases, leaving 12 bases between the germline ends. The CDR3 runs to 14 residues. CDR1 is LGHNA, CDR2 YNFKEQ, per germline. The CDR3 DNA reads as TGTGCCAGCTGCGACACAGGGACTAATGAAAAACTGTTTTTT. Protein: CASCDTGTNEKLFF.

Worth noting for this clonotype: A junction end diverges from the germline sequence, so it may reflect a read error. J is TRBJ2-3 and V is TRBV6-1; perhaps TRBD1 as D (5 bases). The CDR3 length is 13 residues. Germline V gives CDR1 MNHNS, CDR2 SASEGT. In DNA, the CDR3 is TGTGCCAACAGTTTACAGGGCACAGATACGCAGTATTTT. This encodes CANSLQGTDTQYF.

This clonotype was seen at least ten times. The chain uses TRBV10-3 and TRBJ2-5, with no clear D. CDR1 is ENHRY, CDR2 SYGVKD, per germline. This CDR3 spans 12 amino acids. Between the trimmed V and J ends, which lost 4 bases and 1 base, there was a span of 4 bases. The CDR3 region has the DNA TGTGCCATCAGTGCCCTCCAAGAGACCCAGTACTTC. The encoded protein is CAISALQETQYF.

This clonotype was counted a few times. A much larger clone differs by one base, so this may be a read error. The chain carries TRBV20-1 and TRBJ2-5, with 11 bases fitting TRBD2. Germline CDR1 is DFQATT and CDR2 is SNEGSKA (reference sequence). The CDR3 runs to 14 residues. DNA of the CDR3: TGCAATGCTAGTCTAGCGGGAGGCGGGGAGACCCAGTACTTC. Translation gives CNASLAGGGETQYF.

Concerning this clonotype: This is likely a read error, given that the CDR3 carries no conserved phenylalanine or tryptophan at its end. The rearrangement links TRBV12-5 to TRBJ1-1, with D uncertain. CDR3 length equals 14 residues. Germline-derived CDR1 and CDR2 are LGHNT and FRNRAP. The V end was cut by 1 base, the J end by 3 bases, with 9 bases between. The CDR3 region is CASGLEVVYTEAFY. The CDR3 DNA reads TGTGCTAGTGGTTTGGAGGTGGTGTACACTGAAGCTTTCTAT.

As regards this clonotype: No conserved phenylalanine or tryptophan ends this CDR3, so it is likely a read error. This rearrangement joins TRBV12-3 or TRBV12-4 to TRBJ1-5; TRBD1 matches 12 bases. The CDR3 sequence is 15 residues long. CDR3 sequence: CVSSLGTGGNQSQHY. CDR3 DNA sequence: TGTGTTAGCAGTTTAGGGACAGGGGGCAATCAGTCCCAGCATTAT.

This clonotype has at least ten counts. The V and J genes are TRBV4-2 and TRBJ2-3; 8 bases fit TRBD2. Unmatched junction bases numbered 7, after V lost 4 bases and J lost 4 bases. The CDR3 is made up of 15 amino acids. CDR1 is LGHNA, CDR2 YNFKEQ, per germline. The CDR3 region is CASSPVRGAADTQYF. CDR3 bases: TGTGCCAGCAGCCCCGTGCGGGGGGCCGCAGATACGCAGTATTTT.

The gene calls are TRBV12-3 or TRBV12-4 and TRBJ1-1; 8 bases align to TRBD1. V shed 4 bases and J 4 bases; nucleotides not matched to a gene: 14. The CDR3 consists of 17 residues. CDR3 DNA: TGTGCCAGCAGTTCCCGACAGGGGACGGGATCGGGCACTGAAGCTTTCTTT. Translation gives CASSSRQGTGSGTEAFF.

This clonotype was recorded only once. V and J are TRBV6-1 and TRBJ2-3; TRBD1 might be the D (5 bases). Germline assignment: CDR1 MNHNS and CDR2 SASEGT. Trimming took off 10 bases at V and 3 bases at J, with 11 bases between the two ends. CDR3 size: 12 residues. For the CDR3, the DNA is TGTGCCAACGGACAAGGGACAGATACGCAGTATTTT. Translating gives CANGQGTDTQYF.

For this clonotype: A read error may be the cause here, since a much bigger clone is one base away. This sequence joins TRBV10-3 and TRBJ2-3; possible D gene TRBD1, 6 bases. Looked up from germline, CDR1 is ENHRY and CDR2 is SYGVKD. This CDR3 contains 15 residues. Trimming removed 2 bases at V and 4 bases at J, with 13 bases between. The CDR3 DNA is TGTGCCATCAGTGAGGGGACAACGTCGGCAGATACGCAGTATTTT. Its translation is CAISEGTTSADTQYF.

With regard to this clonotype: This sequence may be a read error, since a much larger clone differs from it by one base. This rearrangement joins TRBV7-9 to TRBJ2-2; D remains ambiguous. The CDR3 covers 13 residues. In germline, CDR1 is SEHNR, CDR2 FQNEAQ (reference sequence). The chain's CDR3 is CACSAVATGELFF. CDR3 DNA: TGTGCCTGCAGCGCCGTCGCGACCGGGGAGCTGTTTTTT. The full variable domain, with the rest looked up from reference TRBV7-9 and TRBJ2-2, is DTGVSQNPRHKITKRGQNVTFRCDPISEHNRLYWYRQTLGQGPEFLTYFQNEAQLEKSRLLSDRFSAERPKGSFSTLEIQRTEQGDSAMYLCACSAVATGELFFGEGSRLTVL.

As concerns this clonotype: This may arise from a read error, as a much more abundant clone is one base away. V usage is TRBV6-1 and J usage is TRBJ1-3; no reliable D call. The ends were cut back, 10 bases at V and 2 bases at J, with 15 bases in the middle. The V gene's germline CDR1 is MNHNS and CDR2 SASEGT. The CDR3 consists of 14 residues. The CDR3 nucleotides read TGTGCCACCACAATCCGGGCTACTGGAAACACCATATATTTT. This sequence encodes CATTIRATGNTIYF.

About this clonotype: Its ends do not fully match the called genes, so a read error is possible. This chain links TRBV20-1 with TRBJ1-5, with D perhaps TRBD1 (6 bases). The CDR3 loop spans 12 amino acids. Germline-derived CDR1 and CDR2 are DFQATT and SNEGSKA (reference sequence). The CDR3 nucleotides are TGCAGTGCTACACAGGGTAATCAGCCCCAATATTTT. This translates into CSATQGNQPQYF.

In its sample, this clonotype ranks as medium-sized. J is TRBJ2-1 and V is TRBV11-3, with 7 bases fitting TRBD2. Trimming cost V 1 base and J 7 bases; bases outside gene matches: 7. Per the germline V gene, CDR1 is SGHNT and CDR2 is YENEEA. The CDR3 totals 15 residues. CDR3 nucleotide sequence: TGTGCCAGCAGCTTAGTAGGGGAGGGTCCGAATGAGCAGTTCTTC. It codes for CASSLVGEGPNEQFF.

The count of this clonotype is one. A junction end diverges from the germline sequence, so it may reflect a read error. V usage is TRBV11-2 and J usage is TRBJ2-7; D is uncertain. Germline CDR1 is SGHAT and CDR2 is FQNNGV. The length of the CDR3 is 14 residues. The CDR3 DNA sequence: TGTGCCAGCAGCGGGAACAGCCTAAGCTACAAGCAGTACTTC. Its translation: CASSGNSLSYKQYF.

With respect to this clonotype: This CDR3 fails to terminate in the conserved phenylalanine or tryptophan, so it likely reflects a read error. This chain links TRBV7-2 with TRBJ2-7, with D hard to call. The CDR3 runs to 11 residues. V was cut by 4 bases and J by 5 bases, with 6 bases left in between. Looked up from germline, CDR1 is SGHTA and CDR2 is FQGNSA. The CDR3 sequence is CASSSMHEQYL. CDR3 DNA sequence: TGTGCCAGCAGCTCAATGCACGAGCAGTACCTC.

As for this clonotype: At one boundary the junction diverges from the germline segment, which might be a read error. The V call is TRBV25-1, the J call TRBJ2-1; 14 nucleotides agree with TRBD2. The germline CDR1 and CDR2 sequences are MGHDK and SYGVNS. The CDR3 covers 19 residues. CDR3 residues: CASCEKAGLAGAPYYEQFF. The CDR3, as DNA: TGTGCCAGCTGTGAAAAAGCGGGACTAGCGGGAGCGCCCTACTATGAGCAGTTCTTC. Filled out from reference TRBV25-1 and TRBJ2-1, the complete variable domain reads EADIYQTPRYLVIGTGKKITLECSQTMGHDKMYWYQQDPGMELHLIHYSYGVNSTEKGDLSSESTVSRIRTEHFPLTLESARPSHTSQYLCASCEKAGLAGAPYYEQFFGPGTRLTVL.

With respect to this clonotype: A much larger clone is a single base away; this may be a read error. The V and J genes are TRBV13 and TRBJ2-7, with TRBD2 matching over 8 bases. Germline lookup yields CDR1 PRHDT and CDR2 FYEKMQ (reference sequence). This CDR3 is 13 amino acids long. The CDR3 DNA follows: TGTGCCAGCAGCTCAACCGCGGGGGGCGAGCTGTACTTC. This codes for CASSSTAGGELYF. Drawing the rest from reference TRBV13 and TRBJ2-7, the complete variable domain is AAGVIQSPRHLIKEKRETATLKCYPIPRHDTVYWYQQGPGQDPQFLISFYEKMQSDKGSIPDRFSAQQFSDYHSELNMSSLELGDSALYFCASSSTAGGELYFGPGTRLTVT.

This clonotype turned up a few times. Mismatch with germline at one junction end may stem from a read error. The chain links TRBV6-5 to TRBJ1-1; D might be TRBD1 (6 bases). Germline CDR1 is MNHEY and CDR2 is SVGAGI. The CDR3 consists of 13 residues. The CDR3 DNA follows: TGTGCCAGTAGTTACTCGGCAGGGGAAGGAGCTTTCTTT. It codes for CASSYSAGEGAFF.

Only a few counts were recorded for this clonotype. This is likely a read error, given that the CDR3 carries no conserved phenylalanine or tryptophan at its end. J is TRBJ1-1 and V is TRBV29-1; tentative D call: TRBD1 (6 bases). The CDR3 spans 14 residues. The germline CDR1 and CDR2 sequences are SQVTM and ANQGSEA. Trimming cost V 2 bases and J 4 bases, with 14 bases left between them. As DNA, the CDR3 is TGCAGCGTTGAACGGGGGGCTGCTGGCACTGAAGCTTTCTTA. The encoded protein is CSVERGAAGTEAFL.

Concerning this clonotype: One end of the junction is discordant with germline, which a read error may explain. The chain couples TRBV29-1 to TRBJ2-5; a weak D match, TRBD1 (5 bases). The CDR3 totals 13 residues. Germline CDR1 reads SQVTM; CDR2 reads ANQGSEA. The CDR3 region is CSVAYRFLETQYF. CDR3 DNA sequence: TGCAGCGTGGCCTACAGGTTCCTAGAGACCCAGTACTTT.

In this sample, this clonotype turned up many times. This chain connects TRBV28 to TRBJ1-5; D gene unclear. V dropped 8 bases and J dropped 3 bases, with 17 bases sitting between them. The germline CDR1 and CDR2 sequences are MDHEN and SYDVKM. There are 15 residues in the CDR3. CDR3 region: CASGLGGRLNQPQHF. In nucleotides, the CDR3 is TGTGCCAGCGGCCTTGGTGGGAGACTCAATCAGCCCCAGCATTTT.

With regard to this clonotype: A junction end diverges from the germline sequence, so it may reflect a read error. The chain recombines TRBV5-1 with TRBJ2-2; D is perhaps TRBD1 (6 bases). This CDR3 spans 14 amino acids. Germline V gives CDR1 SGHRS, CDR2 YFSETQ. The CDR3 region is CASGLGAKAGELFF. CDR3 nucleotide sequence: TGCGCCAGCGGCTTGGGGGCAAAGGCCGGGGAGCTGTTTTTC.